This TCR beta chain originates from a study of Tregs in tolerant kidney transplant recipients (dated by TCRdb to about 2019). At the level of the whole study: Before combined kidney and bone marrow transplantation, this study identified donor-specific regulatory T cells using TCRbeta sequencing and then followed those same cells after transplant. TCRbeta repertoire sequencing was used in a few healthy controls to compare several ways of expanding Tregs specific for an allogeneic donor. The full study reports these points: Because the study included only a small number of patients, the results must be confirmed in larger populations and under other immunosuppression protocols. The most biologically relevant and donor-specific TCRbeta repertoire appeared to be identified by expanding Tregs with activated donor B cells. Although technical replication error seemed to be minimal, the question of biological reproducibility was not addressed directly.

Unstimulated Tregs (CD4+CD25+CD127-), CD4+ non-Tregs (CD4+CD25-), CD4 and CD8 cells were FACS-sorted from thawed PBMCs. Before Treg sorting, thawed PBMCs were rested overnight at 37°C with about 200 IU/ml IL-2. Healthy control blood came either as purchased buffy coats or from healthy volunteers. Healthy control blood was processed to PBMCs by Ficoll density gradient and cryopreserved, and patient PBMCs were collected before and after transplant. Genomic DNA was extracted from sorted cells with the QIAGEN DNeasy Blood and Tissue Kit for TCRbeta CDR3 sequencing. High-throughput TCRbeta CDR3 sequencing was carried out commercially through immunoSEQ, with PCR amplification with bias correction and internal controls included. As for the authors' bioinformatics: Unique productive TCRbeta sequences were defined by CDR3 nucleotide sequence where primers matched, otherwise by CDR3 amino acid sequence with Vbeta and Jbeta genes. Sorting error was corrected by removing sequences shared between sorted populations at a frequency ratio of 2:1 or less, and the remaining shared sequences were assigned to the higher population. A sequence was defined as donor-reactive if the sequence was expanded at least 5-fold in CFSE-low cells compared with unstimulated cells and had a frequency of at least 0.01% in CFSE-low cells. Repertoire divergence was quantified by Jensen-Shannon divergence using the top 100 TCRbeta sequences ranked by frequency. For samples with multiple sequencing runs, sorting error was corrected in each run separately before the runs were combined. Held by TCRdb, this immuneACCESS table contains in-frame sequences only and omits some clones. Under half of the omission traces to an unresolved V gene where checked; the cause of the rest is unknown. That table supplies the V and J calls and clone size; D and trimming were determined from the DNA. Within this sample are roughly 49,000 clones, with 91% of them counted one time only. Jointly, the top ten make up less than 0.75% of the sample.

The CDR3 numbers 13 residues from cysteine through phenylalanine. The entry retains the CDR3 DNA only, 39 bases that are in frame from base 1. V is clipped by 1 base and J by 0 bases, and the sequence between their germline boundaries is 3 bases long. Sequences KGHSH (CDR1) and LQKENI (CDR2) are obtained from the germline V gene. Notes on this clone: The target of this receptor is not known. Base qualities were left out, and no much larger clone turns up one base away.

The sequence was collected from a human donor in good health. The sequence is built from TRBV18 and TRBJ2-5; no D segment can be confidently identified. Sequences were obtained from Tregs from blood. The CDR3 sequence is CASSPLNQETQYF. Read as DNA, the sequence is TGTGCCAGCTCACCACTCAACCAAGAGACCCAGTACTTC. When the CDR3 is completed using the reference TRBV18 and TRBJ2-5 genes on either side, the full variable domain is NAGVMQNPRHLVRRRGQEARLRCSPMKGHSHVYWYRQLPEEGLKFMVYLQKENIIDESGMPKERFSAEFPKEGPSILRIQQVVRGDSAAYFCASSPLNQETQYFGPGTRLLVL.